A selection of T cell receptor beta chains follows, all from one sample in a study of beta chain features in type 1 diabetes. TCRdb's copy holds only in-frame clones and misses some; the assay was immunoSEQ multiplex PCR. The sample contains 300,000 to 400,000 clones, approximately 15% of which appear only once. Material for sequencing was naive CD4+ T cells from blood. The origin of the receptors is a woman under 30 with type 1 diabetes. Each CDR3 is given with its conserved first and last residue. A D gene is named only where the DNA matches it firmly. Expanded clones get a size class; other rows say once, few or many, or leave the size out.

CDR3 DNA: TGCGCCAGCAGCCAGGGCAGGGGGCGAAACTATGGCTACACCTTC
CDR3 protein: CASSQGRGRNYGYTF
clone size: few
V gene: TRBV4-1
J gene: TRBJ1-2
D gene: TRBD1

CDR3 DNA: TGTGCCACCAGCAGAGATTGGACAGCCGGGGAGCTGTTTTTT
CDR3 protein: CATSRDWTAGELFF
clone size: few
V gene: TRBV15
J gene: TRBJ2-2
D gene: NA

CDR3 DNA: TGTGCCAGCAGCTTAGTAGGCGGGCGGGGAGATACGCAGTATTTT
CDR3 protein: CASSLVGGRGDTQYF
clone size: NA
V gene: TRBV7-2
J gene: TRBJ2-3
D gene: NA

CDR3 DNA: TGTGCCAGCAGCCCCTCCTTCTACAATGAGCAGTTCTTC
CDR3 protein: CASSPSFYNEQFF
clone size: few
V gene: TRBV5-4
J gene: TRBJ2-1
D gene: NA

CDR3 DNA: TGTGCCAGCTCACTAGCGGCCTACAATGAGCAGTTCTTC
CDR3 protein: CASSLAAYNEQFF
clone size: NA
V gene: TRBV18
J gene: TRBJ2-1
D gene: NA

CDR3 DNA: TGCGCCAGCAGCCAAGAATTAAGCTTGACGGCTCCAGGTCATGGCTACACCTTC
CDR3 protein: CASSQELSLTAPGHGYTF
clone size: few
V gene: TRBV4-3
J gene: TRBJ1-2
D gene: NA

CDR3 DNA: TGTGCCAGCTCACCACTAACTGAAGCTTTCTTT
CDR3 protein: CASSPLTEAFF
clone size: few
V gene: TRBV18
J gene: TRBJ1-1
D gene: NA

CDR3 DNA: TGTGCCAGCACCTTAGCGGGCGGGGGGATCTCCTACAATGAGCAGTTCTTC
CDR3 protein: CASTLAGGGISYNEQFF
clone size: NA
V gene: TRBV7-2
J gene: TRBJ2-1
D gene: TRBD2

CDR3 DNA: TGTGCCAGCAGCCGGGACAGGGTACCCGAGCAGTACTTC
CDR3 protein: CASSRDRVPEQYF
clone size: few
V gene: TRBV2
J gene: TRBJ2-7
D gene: TRBD1

CDR3 DNA: TGTGCCAGCAGTTACTCCGACTTACGGGATGGCTACACCTTC
CDR3 protein: CASSYSDLRDGYTF
clone size: NA
V gene: TRBV6-6
J gene: TRBJ1-2
D gene: NA

CDR3 DNA: TGTGCCAGCAGCCAAGACCCGGGACAGGGGACCACTGAAGCTTTCTTT
CDR3 protein: CASSQDPGQGTTEAFF
clone size: NA
V gene: TRBV14
J gene: TRBJ1-1
D gene: TRBD1

CDR3 DNA: TGTGCCAGCAGCGTAGGTCGGGGGTCCCCAGATACGCAGTATTTT
CDR3 protein: CASSVGRGSPDTQYF
clone size: NA
V gene: TRBV9
J gene: TRBJ2-3
D gene: NA

CDR3 DNA: TGTGCCAGCAGCTTGTCCGACTCCCACGATCCTTATGGCTACACCTTC
CDR3 protein: CASSLSDSHDPYGYTF
clone size: NA
V gene: TRBV7-2
J gene: TRBJ1-2
D gene: NA

CDR3 DNA: TGTGCCAGCAGTTCGACTGCGAACACCGGGGAGCTGTTTTTT
CDR3 protein: CASSSTANTGELFF
clone size: few
V gene: TRBV27
J gene: TRBJ2-2
D gene: NA

CDR3 DNA: TGTGCCAGCAGCTCCGGACTAGCGGGAACGTCAGATACGCAGTATTTT
CDR3 protein: CASSSGLAGTSDTQYF
clone size: few
V gene: TRBV5-4
J gene: TRBJ2-3
D gene: TRBD2

CDR3 DNA: TGTGCCAGCTCACCACTAGCCCTGTTAACCACAGATACGCAGTATTTT
CDR3 protein: CASSPLALLTTDTQYF
clone size: few
V gene: TRBV18
J gene: TRBJ2-3
D gene: NA

CDR3 DNA: TGTGCCAGCAGCTTAGACACGGGAAAACTGTTTTTT
CDR3 protein: CASSLDTGKLFF
clone size: NA
V gene: TRBV9
J gene: TRBJ1-4
D gene: NA

CDR3 DNA: TGCGCCAGCAGTTCGGGAGTTGCCGAGACCCAGTACTTC
CDR3 protein: CASSSGVAETQYF
clone size: few
V gene: TRBV5-1
J gene: TRBJ2-5
D gene: NA

CDR3 DNA: TGTGCCAGCACATTGAGCGGGAGCTACAATGAGCAGTTCTTC
CDR3 protein: CASTLSGSYNEQFF
clone size: NA
V gene: TRBV5-4
J gene: TRBJ2-1
D gene: TRBD2

CDR3 DNA: TGTGCCTGGAGGGGCCTTGGGGCATACAATGAGCAGTTCTTC
CDR3 protein: CAWRGLGAYNEQFF
clone size: NA
V gene: TRBV30
J gene: TRBJ2-1
D gene: NA

CDR3 DNA: TGTGCCAGCAGCTTAGAATCGGGGAGTGGAATCACTGAAGCTTTCTTT
CDR3 protein: CASSLESGSGITEAFF
clone size: few
V gene: TRBV7-9
J gene: TRBJ1-1
D gene: NA

CDR3 DNA: TGCAGCGTCTCCGCGGGGTTCGTCACAGATACGCAGTATTTT
CDR3 protein: CSVSAGFVTDTQYF
clone size: few
V gene: TRBV29-1
J gene: TRBJ2-3
D gene: NA

CDR3 DNA: TGTGCCTGGAGGACAGGAAATGAAGCTTTCTTT
CDR3 protein: CAWRTGNEAFF
clone size: NA
V gene: TRBV30
J gene: TRBJ1-1
D gene: NA

CDR3 DNA: TGTGCCAGCAGCTTAGTCGGGACTGAAAACTATGGCTACACCTTC
CDR3 protein: CASSLVGTENYGYTF
clone size: few
V gene: TRBV13
J gene: TRBJ1-2
D gene: NA

CDR3 DNA: TGTGCCAGCAGCGTAGCAATAGCGGCTCGGGGGACAGATACGCAGTATTTT
CDR3 protein: CASSVAIAARGTDTQYF
clone size: NA
V gene: TRBV9
J gene: TRBJ2-3
D gene: NA

CDR3 DNA: TGTGCCAGCTCACCACGGTTCCCAGCGGGAGGGCCCTATGAGCAGTTCTTC
CDR3 protein: CASSPRFPAGGPYEQFF
clone size: NA
V gene: TRBV18
J gene: TRBJ2-1
D gene: TRBD2

CDR3 DNA: TGCGCCAGCAGGCAACTAGCGGGAGAGCGCAAGCAGTTCTTC
CDR3 protein: CASRQLAGERKQFF
clone size: NA
V gene: TRBV5-1
J gene: TRBJ2-1
D gene: TRBD2

CDR3 DNA: TGTGCCAGCTCACCCCAGGGGGCGTCCCCTGAAGCTTTCTTT
CDR3 protein: CASSPQGASPEAFF
clone size: few
V gene: TRBV18
J gene: TRBJ1-1
D gene: TRBD1

CDR3 DNA: TGTGCCAGCAGCTTAGGCCTAGCGGGGAGCAATGAGCAGTTCTTC
CDR3 protein: CASSLGLAGSNEQFF
clone size: many
V gene: TRBV7-9
J gene: TRBJ2-1
D gene: TRBD2

CDR3 DNA: TGTGCCAGCAGCCCGATCGGGGGTGAGCAGTTCTTC
CDR3 protein: CASSPIGGEQFF
clone size: few
V gene: TRBV7-2
J gene: TRBJ2-1
D gene: NA

CDR3 DNA: TGTGCCAGCAGCCAACCATCCACCTACGAGCAGTACTTC
CDR3 protein: CASSQPSTYEQYF
clone size: NA
V gene: TRBV4-2
J gene: TRBJ2-7
D gene: NA

CDR3 DNA: TGTGCCTGGAGACTAGAGTATACGCAGTATTTT
CDR3 protein: CAWRLEYTQYF
clone size: NA
V gene: TRBV30
J gene: TRBJ2-3
D gene: NA

CDR3 DNA: TGTGCCAGCAGCGGACAGGGCGGGTATCAGCCCCAGCATTTT
CDR3 protein: CASSGQGGYQPQHF
clone size: few
V gene: TRBV2
J gene: TRBJ1-5
D gene: TRBD1

CDR3 DNA: TGTGCCAGTAGTATAGATCTAGCGGGACCCTTCCAAGAGACCCAGTACTTC
CDR3 protein: CASSIDLAGPFQETQYF
clone size: few
V gene: TRBV19
J gene: TRBJ2-5
D gene: TRBD2

CDR3 DNA: TGTGCCAGCAACGCGTGGGGTGCTAGCTTCTCCTACGAGCAGTACTTC
CDR3 protein: CASNAWGASFSYEQYF
clone size: NA
V gene: TRBV7-9
J gene: TRBJ2-7
D gene: NA

CDR3 DNA: TGTGCCAGCTCATCGCGGGGATCGAACACCGGGGAGCTGTTTTTT
CDR3 protein: CASSSRGSNTGELFF
clone size: few
V gene: TRBV18
J gene: TRBJ2-2
D gene: NA

CDR3 DNA: TGCAGCGTTGAAGATCAGGGTGAAGCTTTCTTT
CDR3 protein: CSVEDQGEAFF
clone size: few
V gene: TRBV29-1
J gene: TRBJ1-1
D gene: NA

CDR3 DNA: TGTGCCAGCAGCCTCGGGACATTAGCCAAAAACATTCAGTACTTC
CDR3 protein: CASSLGTLAKNIQYF
clone size: NA
V gene: TRBV4-2
J gene: TRBJ2-4
D gene: NA

CDR3 DNA: TGTGCCAGCAGCTTAGGGACACAATCCTACAATGAGCAGTTCTTC
CDR3 protein: CASSLGTQSYNEQFF
clone size: NA
V gene: TRBV7-2
J gene: TRBJ2-1
D gene: NA

CDR3 DNA: TGTGCCTGGAGTAGGTCCCCGAGGGAGACCCAGTACTTC
CDR3 protein: CAWSRSPRETQYF
clone size: few
V gene: TRBV30
J gene: TRBJ2-5
D gene: NA

CDR3 DNA: TGTGCCAGTAGACCGACAGGGGTGTATGAGCAGTTCTTC
CDR3 protein: CASRPTGVYEQFF
clone size: few
V gene: TRBV19
J gene: TRBJ2-1
D gene: TRBD1

CDR3 DNA: TGTGCCAGCAGTTACGGGCAGGGGGGAAATGGCTACACCTTC
CDR3 protein: CASSYGQGGNGYTF
clone size: NA
V gene: TRBV6-5
J gene: TRBJ1-2
D gene: TRBD1

CDR3 DNA: TGTGCCAGCAGAAGACAGCGGGTCAACGGCTACGAGCAGTACTTC
CDR3 protein: CASRRQRVNGYEQYF
clone size: NA
V gene: TRBV2
J gene: TRBJ2-7
D gene: NA

CDR3 DNA: TGCGCCAGCAGGCGGACGACAGGGTCTGGTACGAGCAATCAGCCCCAGCATTTT
CDR3 protein: CASRRTTGSGTSNQPQHF
clone size: NA
V gene: TRBV4-1
J gene: TRBJ1-5
D gene: TRBD1

CDR3 DNA: TGTGCCTGGAGCGGGAGGCCCTCCTACGAGCAGTACTTC
CDR3 protein: CAWSGRPSYEQYF
clone size: few
V gene: TRBV30
J gene: TRBJ2-7
D gene: TRBD2